Below, one T cell receptor (beta chain) is given with its context. This sample was included in a study of cytomegalovirus exposure and HLA in healthy donors. With 60 Vbeta and 13 Jbeta primers, the PCR was carried out. The repertoire was sequenced with immunoSEQ multiplex PCR; TCRdb's copy has only in-frame clones and lacks some. The sample has about 130,000 clones; 79% are singletons. Losses at the gene ends were 5 bases for V and 1 base for J; bases not matched to a gene: 7. CDR3 length: 17 residues. Per germline, CDR1 MNHEY and CDR2 SMNVEV (reference sequence). The rearrangement joins TRBV27 to TRBJ2-2; TRBD2 aligns across 10 bases. Material for sequencing was PBMCs. This TCR was recovered from a man aged 35-49 years in good health and CMV-seropositive. The DNA of the CDR3 is TGTGCCAGCAGTCCGCCCTCTAGCGGGGGGAACACCGGGGAGCTGTTTTTT. Protein product: CASSPPSSGGNTGELFF.